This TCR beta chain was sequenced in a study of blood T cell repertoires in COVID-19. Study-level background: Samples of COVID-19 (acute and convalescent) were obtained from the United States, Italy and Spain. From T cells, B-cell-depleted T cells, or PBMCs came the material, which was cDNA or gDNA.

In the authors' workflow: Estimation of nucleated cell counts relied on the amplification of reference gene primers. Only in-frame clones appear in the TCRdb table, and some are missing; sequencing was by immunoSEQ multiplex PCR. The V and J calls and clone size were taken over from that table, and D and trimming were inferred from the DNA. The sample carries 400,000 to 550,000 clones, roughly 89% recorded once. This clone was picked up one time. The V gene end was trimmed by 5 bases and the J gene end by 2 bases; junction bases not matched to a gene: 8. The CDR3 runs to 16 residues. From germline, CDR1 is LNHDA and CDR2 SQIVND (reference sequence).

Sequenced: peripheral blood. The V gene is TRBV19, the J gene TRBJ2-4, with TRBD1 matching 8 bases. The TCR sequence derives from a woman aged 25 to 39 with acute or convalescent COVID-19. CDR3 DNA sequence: TGTGCCAGTAGTGACTGGACAGGGCTCCCCAAAAACATTCAGTACTTC. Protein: CASSDWTGLPKNIQYF.